A selection of T cell receptor beta chains follows, all from one sample in a study of T cell responses to AZD1222 COVID-19 vaccine. Clones were read by immunoSEQ multiplex PCR, and TCRdb kept only the in-frame ones, dropping some. In the table there are about 81,000 clones, roughly 86% of which are singletons. Sequenced here: peripheral blood, sampled 28 days after the second AZD1222 dose. The receptors originated from an adult who received the AZD1222 COVID-19 vaccine. CDR3s include the opening cysteine and the closing phenylalanine or tryptophan. Each record gives: CDR3 DNA, CDR3 protein, clone size, D gene, J gene, V gene. The D gene is left open where the match is weak. A row's size may be missing; if present it is once, few, many or a size class.

TGTGCCAGCTCACCCCCCGGACAGCGCTACGAGCAGTACTTC | CASSPPGQRYEQYF | few | . | TRBJ2-7 | TRBV18
TGCGCCAGCAGCTTAGCGGGAAGGTACGAGCAGTACTTC | CASSLAGRYEQYF | . | TRBD2 | TRBJ2-7 | TRBV5-1
TGTGCCAGCAGCCGATCCGCCGGGACCTATAGCAATCAGCCCCAGCATTTT | CASSRSAGTYSNQPQHF | . | . | TRBJ1-5 | TRBV5-8
TGTGCCAGCAGCCGGGCTATCGATAATTCACCCCTCCACTTT | CASSRAIDNSPLHF | . | . | TRBJ1-6 | TRBV27
TGCAGCGTTCGGGTCTCTGGGGCCAACGTCCTGACTTTC | CSVRVSGANVLTF | . | . | TRBJ2-6 | TRBV29-1
TGTGCCAGCAGTCCCGGGGGCAGGGGAGACGGCTACACCTTC | CASSPGGRGDGYTF | . | . | TRBJ1-2 | TRBV6-5
TGTGCCAGCAGCGCCTGGGGTGGGGAAACCGCACAAGAGACCCAGTACTTC | CASSAWGGETAQETQYF | once | . | TRBJ2-5 | TRBV9
TGTGCCAGCAGTTCAACCCGGGGGGCCTTAGGTGAAAAACTGTTTTTT | CASSSTRGALGEKLFF | . | . | TRBJ1-4 | TRBV28
TGCGCCAGCAGCTTGGCGCTAGCGGGGGCCACCGGGGAGCTGTTTTTT | CASSLALAGATGELFF | . | TRBD2 | TRBJ2-2 | TRBV5-1
TGTGCCAGCAGCTTGGGGGGGCTAGCTAATGAAAAACTGTTTTTT | CASSLGGLANEKLFF | . | . | TRBJ1-4 | TRBV5-4
TGTGCCAGCTCACCACCAGCCCAGCTACAAGAGACCCAGTACTTC | CASSPPAQLQETQYF | . | . | TRBJ2-5 | TRBV18
TGTGCCAGCAGTGCGAACGGACAGGGAGACTACACCTTC | CASSANGQGDYTF | few | TRBD1 | TRBJ1-2 | TRBV6-4
TGCAGCGGCCTACCACAGGGGACTAGCGGGGTTGGGGAGCTGTTTTTT | CSGLPQGTSGVGELFF | few | TRBD2 | TRBJ2-2 | TRBV29-1
TGTGCCAGCTCCAGGGGAATGAACACTGAAGCTTTCTTT | CASSRGMNTEAFF | once | . | TRBJ1-1 | TRBV28
TGCGCCAGCAGCCAAGATCTTGTCGGCGGGAACCAAGAGACCCAGTACTTC | CASSQDLVGGNQETQYF | . | . | TRBJ2-5 | TRBV4-1
TGTGCCAGCAGTTTAACAGGGTACACTGAAGCTTTCTTT | CASSLTGYTEAFF | . | . | TRBJ1-1 | TRBV2
TGTGCCAGCAGCCAAGATCTAACGGGACTAGCGGGGGGGCCCAGGGAGACCCAGTACTTC | CASSQDLTGLAGGPRETQYF | few | TRBD2 | TRBJ2-5 | TRBV3-1/TRBV3-2
TGTGCCAGCAGCCAAGATTCCTCCCAAGAGACCCAGTACTTC | CASSQDSSQETQYF | . | . | TRBJ2-5 | TRBV3-1/TRBV3-2
TGTGCCATCAGTGACCGTCCCGGGACAGGGACTCCCCTCCACTTT | CAISDRPGTGTPLHF | . | TRBD1 | TRBJ1-6 | TRBV10-3
TGTGCCAGCTCACCTCAGACAGCGGGGAACACCGGGGAGCTGTTTTTT | CASSPQTAGNTGELFF | few | . | TRBJ2-2 | TRBV18